The clone carrying this T cell receptor (beta chain) was observed a handful of times. Its antigen is not identified. 13 Jbeta primers and 60 Vbeta primers were used for the PCR. Clones were read by immunoSEQ multiplex PCR, and TCRdb kept only the in-frame ones, dropping some. Found here are about 130,000 clones, roughly 80% of them singletons; the top ten hold approximately 10%. The data originate from a study of cytomegalovirus exposure and HLA in healthy donors. Overall study: Within the Caucasian-associated ancestry cluster were 81% of the 350 to 400 genotyped donors. Study conclusions and caveats: An analysis that came later showed most CMV-associated TCR beta chains appearing HLA-restricted.

This TCR was sampled from a young man in good health and CMV-seropositive. Input material: PBMCs.

CDR3 region: CASSLTGGGEAFF. DNA for the CDR3: TGTGCCAGCAGCTTAACAGGGGGTGGTGAAGCTTTCTTT. The chain joins TRBV5-6 to TRBJ1-1; 8 bases align to TRBD1. Germline V lookup: CDR1 SGHDT, CDR2 YYEEEE. V gave up 2 bases and J gave up 7 bases; unmatched junction bases: 4. The CDR3 runs to 13 residues.